This T cell receptor (beta chain) emerged from a study of PD-1 blockade in mismatch repair-deficient tumors. Study findings and constraints: Tumor-resident clones, often undetectable pretreatment in blood, expanded then contracted after pembrolizumab.

The protocol was immunoSEQ multiplex PCR, while the TCRdb copy is restricted to in-frame clones and leaves out a portion. The sample lists roughly 84,000 clones; roughly 80% were seen once. This CDR3 has 16 amino acids. The junction had 5 bases not matched to a gene; V was cut back by 2 bases and J by 2 bases. Germline CDR1 is SGHNT and CDR2 is YYREEE (reference sequence). To note about this clone: The antigen is not known.

The source of this sequence is an adult with mismatch repair-deficient cancer. The sample here was peripheral blood, taken 12 weeks after starting pembrolizumab. The gene calls are TRBV5-4 and TRBJ2-1, with 9 positions matching TRBD2. The CDR3 bases are TGTGCCAGCAGCTTCCCTAGCGGGGCCCCCTACAATGAGCAGTTCTTC. As protein: CASSFPSGAPYNEQFF.